The present T cell receptor (beta chain) was sequenced within a study of shared clonotypes between healthy human individuals. V was shortened by 0 bases and J by 6 bases, with 12 bases between the two germline ends. Per the germline V gene, CDR1 is SEHNR and CDR2 is FQNEAQ (reference sequence). This CDR3 has 14 residues. Memory CD4+ cells were the fraction left after CD45RA+ naive selection. The repertoire was sequenced with immunoSEQ multiplex PCR; TCRdb's copy has only in-frame clones and lacks some. Of some 1,600,000 clones in the sample, 98% were seen once. This TCR was sampled from a man aged 25-45 years in good health. Sequencing used naive CD4+ T cells sorted from blood. Documented subset: CD45RA+ positively selected. This chain uses TRBV7-9 with TRBJ2-7, with D hard to call. The CDR3 here is CASSLASPLPEQYF. CDR3 DNA: TGTGCCAGCAGCTTAGCGTCCCCTTTACCCGAGCAGTACTTC.